This T cell receptor (beta chain) was sequenced during a study of cytomegalovirus exposure and HLA in healthy donors (dated by TCRdb to the late 2010s). A note on the overall study: According to a later analysis, one platform produced both the roughly 130 validation repertoires and the 666 repertoires of the first cohort. The study aimed to test whether cataloging public T cell receptors could reveal signatures of past pathogen exposure. In addition to the first cohort of hundreds of subjects, a separate validation cohort of under 150 different subjects was used. To predict cytomegalovirus infection status, the study brought together high-throughput TCR immunosequencing, statistical association of individual TCRs with disease status, and machine learning. General conclusions and limits of the study: The validation cohort had no HLA typing available for a later analysis, so co-occurrence within that cohort was assessed over all 130 or so repertoires. Most TCR sequences were seen in very few donors, while some public TCRs were found in many individuals. Cytomegalovirus status was reported to be diagnosed by the classifier with high specificity and sensitivity in both the original and validation cohorts. The authors suggested that the approach could potentially be generalized to other disease states and immunological phenotypes. In vitro tests confirmed that a few of the cytomegalovirus-associated TCR beta chains recognize cytomegalovirus antigens. Of the cluster scores, 90% to 95% were above 0 in a later analysis, which found that TCRs clustered in the first cohort also tended to co-occur in the 90 to 150 validation repertoires. The study listed 150 to 200 TCR beta chains as associated with cytomegalovirus.

Separate from the approximately 670-subject first cohort, the validation cohort of roughly 120 subjects was the group to which the donors belonged. Libraries were constructed by the immunoSEQ multiplex PCR assay. The authors' pipeline ran thus. A statistical classification framework was built to diagnose cytomegalovirus status from the catalog of TCR beta chain sequences. TCRdb mirrors the immuneACCESS table, restricted to in-frame sequences. Some clones are absent from its copies; in checked studies, under half trace to an unresolved V gene, and the reason for the others is unknown. D and trimming come from the DNA, and the V and J calls and clone size come from that table. This sample lists about 64,000 clones; about 89% were detected once. The ten largest clones capture approximately 1.7% of the sample. Germline trimming: 2 bases from V, 8 bases from J; junction bases outside gene matches: 7. The CDR3 starts with the cysteine, ends with the phenylalanine, and has 16 residues. The retained sequence is limited to the CDR3, 48 bases, with the frame set at the first base. According to the germline V gene, CDR1 reads LGHNA and CDR2 reads YNFKEQ.

About this clone itself: Its antigen specificity is not known. No base quality information exists; no much larger clone differs at one position.

The chain couples TRBV4-2 to TRBJ2-1; a stretch of 12 junction bases matches TRBD2. The sample comprised PBMCs. The TCR sequence derives from a woman between 18 and 29 years old in good health and CMV-seronegative. The CDR3 loop reads CASSQLAGGPGDEQFF. At the DNA level, the sequence is TGTGCCAGCAGCCAACTAGCGGGGGGGCCTGGGGATGAGCAGTTCTTC.